This T cell receptor (beta chain) stems from a study of identifying expanded T cells in peripheral blood. Study results and limitations: Over about two and four weeks, about 15 and 19 clones changed, versus around 1.2 between replicates. Clone count variance between roughly 2-week samples rose with total template count.

Collection occurred without any documented infections or immune events in donors. Profiling relied on immunoSEQ multiplex PCR, and the TCRdb table lists in-frame clones only, not all of them. The sample shows roughly 63,000 clones, approximately 83% of them seen only once. As concerns this clone: The target antigen is unknown.

Sequencing was done on a sample of blood. The source is a person aged 18 to 70 in good health.

In nucleotides, the CDR3 is TGTGCCAGCCTTAAGGGACAGGGTATAAACACTGAAGCTTTCTTT. Its translation: CASLKGQGINTEAFF. This chain connects TRBV6-5 to TRBJ1-1, with TRBD1 matching over 9 bases. Germline values: CDR1 MNHEY, CDR2 SVGAGI. The CDR3 consists of 15 residues. J was trimmed by 2 bases and V by 8 bases; bases with no gene match: 9.